The 21 T cell receptor beta chains below all came from one sample that was sequenced in a study of CD8+ T cells in alopecia areata (dated by TCRdb to the late 2010s). In light of the paper, this sample's time point label describes: baseline before oral tofacitinib. Receptors were amplified or captured by the immunoSEQ multiplex PCR assay. RNA was extracted from all samples and reverse transcribed into cDNA, which served as template for TCR sequencing. Imported from immuneACCESS, the table was reduced by TCRdb to in-frame sequences with V and J called. These copies leave out some clones; in studies compared against another copy, an unresolved V gene accounts for under half, and the cause of the remainder is not known. A total of more than 200,000 clones appear in this sample, approximately 61% of them only once. Approximately 1.2% of the sample belongs to the ten largest clones. Sequenced material: CD4+ T cells sorted from blood, taken at week 0. These receptors came from a human donor with alopecia areata.

The rearrangement links TRBV7-9 to TRBJ1-1; D is undetermined. This CDR3 contains 14 residues. V dropped 5 bases and J dropped 5 bases, with 15 bases sitting between them. Germline CDR1 is SEHNR and CDR2 is FQNEAQ (reference sequence). In nucleotides, the CDR3 is TGTGCCAGCAGCCCAAGAATCAGGTGGACTGAAGCTTTCTTT. The encoded protein is CASSPRIRWTEAFF.

The rearrangement links TRBV7-3 to TRBJ2-1; D is ambiguous. Germline V lookup: CDR1 SGHTA, CDR2 FQGTGA. Trimming pared 5 bases from V and 8 bases from J, leaving 16 bases between. This CDR3 comprises 14 residues. The CDR3 region is CASSRRFFGDEQFF. The DNA of the CDR3 is TGTGCCAGCAGCCGACGGTTCTTCGGCGATGAGCAGTTCTTC.

The V gene is TRBV7-3, the J gene TRBJ1-2, with TRBD1 matching over 10 bases. V was clipped by 3 bases and J by 3 bases; unmatched bases: 4. The CDR3 runs 15 residues. Per the germline V gene, CDR1 is SGHTA and CDR2 is FQGTGA. The CDR3 protein is CASSLTGGADYGYTF. The CDR3 DNA is TGTGCCAGCAGCTTGACAGGGGGCGCCGACTATGGCTACACCTTC.

This clone turned up a few times. The chain links TRBV5-1 to TRBJ1-3; 7 nucleotides align to TRBD1. The V gene's germline CDR1 is SGHRS and CDR2 YFSETQ. There are 16 residues in the CDR3. The trim removed 0 bases at V and 0 bases at J, leaving 3 bases unmatched. The CDR3 reads CASSLATGHSGNTIYF. The CDR3 DNA reads TGCGCCAGCAGCTTGGCGACAGGGCACTCTGGAAACACCATATATTTT.

The chain combines TRBV6-6 with TRBJ1-5, with TRBD1 matching 7 bases. V trimming: 6 bases; J trimming: 6 bases; junction bases outside the gene matches: 11. Germline V CDR1 and CDR2: MNHNY, SVGAGI (reference sequence). CDR3 length: 15 amino acids. DNA of the CDR3: TGTGCCAGCAGAAGTACGACAGGGAGGGGTCAGCCCCAGCATTTT. Encoded protein: CASRSTTGRGQPQHF.

The chain links TRBV27 to TRBJ1-2; D remains ambiguous. CDR3 length: 15 residues. Germline-derived CDR1 and CDR2 are MNHEY and SMNVEV (reference sequence). Trimming cost V 5 bases and J 5 bases, with 18 bases left between them. CDR3 sequence reads: CASSPNPPFWYGYTF. The CDR3 DNA sequence: TGTGCCAGCAGTCCAAACCCTCCTTTCTGGTATGGCTACACCTTC.

V gene TRBV15 combines with J gene TRBJ2-4; 10 positions match TRBD1. The CDR3 is made up of 24 amino acids. V lost 2 bases, J lost 3 bases, and 28 bases stayed unmatched. CDR1 is LNHNV and CDR2 is YYDKDF in the germline V gene (reference sequence). The CDR3 DNA is TGTGCCACCAGCAGACCCGGCACCGGGACAGGGGTTATCAGCCGGCAGGGGATCAAAAACATTCAGTACTTC. Amino acids: CATSRPGTGTGVISRQGIKNIQYF.

The V and J genes are TRBV11-2 and TRBJ1-1; TRBD1 matches 8 bases. CDR1 and CDR2 from the germline V gene are SGHAT and FQNNGV. There are 14 residues in the CDR3. The junction had 2 bases not matched to a gene; V was cut back by 4 bases and J by 1 base. This chain's CDR3 is CASSSDRANTEAFF. The CDR3 DNA reads as TGTGCCAGCAGCTCGGACAGGGCGAACACTGAAGCTTTCTTT.

This clone was counted at least ten times. DNA of the CDR3: TGCGCCAGCAGCCGAGGTAGGGTGATCAATGAGCAGTTCTTC. It encodes CASSRGRVINEQFF. This rearrangement joins TRBV4-1 to TRBJ2-1; D is unresolved. Deletions cut 4 bases from V and 6 bases from J, with 13 bases between. Germline CDR1 reads MGHRA; CDR2 reads YSYEKL. The CDR3 is 14 residues long.

Concerning this clone itself: Other DNA sequences of this sample code for an identical CDR3. The CDR3 here is CAWSQETQYF. Here the CDR3 DNA reads TGTGCCTGGAGCCAAGAGACCCAGTACTTC. The chain recombines TRBV30 with TRBJ2-5, with no clear D. Per germline, CDR1 GTSNPN and CDR2 SVGIG (reference sequence). The CDR3 runs 10 residues. V shed 3 bases and J shed 1 base, with 0 bases lying between them.

CDR3 bases: TGTGCCAGCACCCGAGAGCTCGTCACAGATACGCAGTATTTT. This gives the protein CASTRELVTDTQYF. This sequence joins TRBV2 and TRBJ2-3; D is unclear. Germline V lookup: CDR1 SNHLY, CDR2 FYNNEI. V was clipped by 7 bases and J by 2 bases, with 13 bases between them. There are 14 residues in the CDR3.

V and J are TRBV29-1 and TRBJ1-4, with D maybe TRBD1 (5 bases). Germline V CDR1 and CDR2: SQVTM, ANQGSEA. V shed 7 bases and J shed 6 bases, with 15 bases lying between them. The CDR3 has 13 amino acids. The CDR3 sequence: CSGGQGWDEKLFF. CDR3 in DNA: TGCAGCGGGGGCCAGGGTTGGGATGAAAAACTGTTTTTT.

The genes are TRBV30 and TRBJ1-5; a possible D gene is TRBD1 (5 bases). The length of the CDR3 is 13 residues. Germline V gene data show CDR1 as GTSNPN and CDR2 as SVGIG (reference sequence). Trimming took off 1 base at V and 4 bases at J, with 8 bases between the two ends. CDR3 in amino acids: CAWSEQVNQPQHF. Here the CDR3 DNA reads TGTGCCTGGAGTGAACAGGTAAATCAGCCCCAGCATTTT.

This sequence joins TRBV30 and TRBJ1-2; unclear D gene. Germline CDR1 and CDR2: GTSNPN and SVGIG (reference sequence). Trimming took off 5 bases at V and 4 bases at J, with 14 bases between the two ends. CDR3 length equals 13 residues. The CDR3 loop is CAWAPGPSYGYTF. The DNA of the CDR3 is TGTGCCTGGGCCCCCGGACCCTCCTATGGCTACACCTTC.

This clone is labeled as medium-sized. The V call is TRBV7-2, the J call TRBJ2-5, with 10 nucleotides matching TRBD2. Germline loops: CDR1 SGHTA, CDR2 FQGNSA. The CDR3 contains 15 residues. Unmatched junction bases numbered 8, after V lost 5 bases and J lost 5 bases. CDR3 sequence reads: CASSPERGGRETQYF. The CDR3, as DNA: TGTGCCAGCAGCCCTGAGCGGGGGGGCCGGGAGACCCAGTACTTC.

This chain joins TRBV5-6 and TRBJ2-5; no reliable D call. The CDR3 is 14 amino acids. V lost 3 bases and J 5 bases, leaving 14 bases between the germline ends. Germline V lookup: CDR1 SGHDT, CDR2 YYEEEE. CDR3 sequence: CASSSLAGSETQYF. Here the CDR3 DNA reads TGTGCCAGCAGCTCCTTAGCCGGATCGGAGACCCAGTACTTC.

This clone was picked up a small number of times. The gene calls are TRBV5-1 and TRBJ2-3; a possible D gene is TRBD2 (6 bases). V was shortened by 4 bases and J by 6 bases, with 6 bases between the two germline ends. Germline values: CDR1 SGHRS, CDR2 YFSETQ. CDR3 size: 11 residues. The CDR3 sequence: CASSGGDTQYF. The CDR3 DNA reads TGCGCCAGCAGCGGGGGGGATACGCAGTATTTT.

The chain is built from TRBV9 and TRBJ2-7; TRBD2 might be the D (6 bases). This CDR3 is built from 14 residues. CDR1 and CDR2 from the germline V gene are SGDLS and YYNGEE. V gave up 4 bases and J gave up 0 bases, with 11 bases separating them. DNA of the CDR3: TGTGCCAGCAGCCCGCGGGACGGCTCCTACGAGCAGTACTTC. Translation: CASSPRDGSYEQYF.

A few counts support this clone. This chain joins TRBV25-1 and TRBJ2-3; D gene uncertain. Germline lookup yields CDR1 MGHDK and CDR2 SYGVNS. V shed 3 bases and J shed 2 bases, with 6 bases lying between them. The CDR3 totals 13 residues. The CDR3 region has the DNA TGTGCCAGCAGTGATGCCGCCACAGATACGCAGTATTTT. Translating it yields CASSDAATDTQYF.

Remarks on this clone: Different DNA sequences within this sample yield the same CDR3. The genes are TRBV29-1 and TRBJ1-6; TRBD1 matches 9 bases. CDR1 SQVTM and CDR2 ANQGSEA come from the germline V gene. This CDR3 has 13 amino acids. V lost 6 bases, J lost 7 bases, and 4 bases stayed unmatched. The CDR3, as DNA: TGCAGCGTCCGGGGACAGGGCAATTCACCCCTCCACTTT. Its protein is CSVRGQGNSPLHF.

The genes are TRBV30 and TRBJ1-2; 7 bases are shared with TRBD1. V shed 7 bases, J shed 4 bases, and the junction held 9 bases outside the gene matches. Germline V lookup: CDR1 GTSNPN, CDR2 SVGIG (reference sequence). The CDR3 length is 13 residues. CDR3 DNA: TGTGCCTTCCTGACCCAGGGGGTCTATGGCTACACCTTC. Amino acid sequence: CAFLTQGVYGYTF. The variable domain in full, completed from reference TRBV30 and TRBJ1-2, reads SQTIHQWPATLVQPVGSPLSLECTVEGTSNPNLYWYRQAAGRGLQLLFYSVGIGQISSEVPQNLSASRPQDRQFILSSKKLLLSDSGFYLCAFLTQGVYGYTFGSGTRLTVV.